Shown below are 18 T cell receptor beta chains from a single sample sequenced in a study of T cells in Graves' hyperthyroidism and ophthalmopathy. RNA transcripts yielded amplified TCR beta CDR3 regions. In the first-round RT-PCR of the TCR CDR3, the HTBI primer set was used. In TCRdb, the multiplex PCR reads were re-called with MiXCR into one record per CDR3 protein. The data hold almost 350,000 distinct CDR3 sequences, with roughly 18% observed a single time. Sequencing was carried out using blood. All receptors derive from a woman between 35 and 50 years old with Graves' ophthalmopathy.

The sample holds many counts of this clonotype. This chain joins TRBV7-2 and TRBJ2-3; D call uncertain. CDR1 is SGHTA and CDR2 is FQGNSA in the germline V gene. The CDR3 loop spans 17 amino acids. Trimming shortened V by 0 bases and J by 0 bases, and 13 bases separated the two germline ends. CDR3 in amino acids: CASSLATRKISTDTQYF. DNA of the CDR3: TGTGCCAGCAGCTTAGCGACGCGGAAGATTAGCACAGATACGCAGTATTTT.

This clonotype has ten or more counts. This chain links TRBV2 with TRBJ1-5, with D perhaps TRBD1 (5 bases). The CDR3 length is 14 residues. V lost 4 bases to trimming and J lost 5 bases, with 12 bases between them. Germline assignment: CDR1 SNHLY and CDR2 FYNNEI. The chain's CDR3 is CASSGGMTYQPQHF. The DNA for the CDR3 is TGTGCCAGCAGTGGGGGGATGACTTATCAGCCCCAGCATTTT.

This clonotype was detected only a few times. The CDR3 region has the DNA TGTGCCAGCAGTTTGGGGGGACAGGCTAATGAAAAACTGTTTTTT. This codes for CASSLGGQANEKLFF. The V and J genes are TRBV12-3 or TRBV12-4 and TRBJ1-4; 8 bases agree with TRBD1. The CDR3 length is 15 residues. The junction had 3 bases not matched to a gene; V was cut back by 3 bases and J by 3 bases.

The J gene is TRBJ1-5, the V gene TRBV5-5; D remains ambiguous. The CDR3 runs 16 residues. Germline V gene data show CDR1 as SGHKS and CDR2 as YYEKEE (reference sequence). The germline V and J ends were trimmed by 3 bases and 1 base, with 14 bases remaining between them. Written as DNA, the CDR3 is TGTGCCAGCAGCTGGCTTACTAAGATAAGCAATCAGCCCCAGCATTTT. Translated, it gives CASSWLTKISNQPQHF.

The chain is built from TRBV6-2 or TRBV6-3 and TRBJ2-2, with D perhaps TRBD2 (6 bases). The V end was cut by 6 bases, the J end by 5 bases, with 10 bases between. Germline V gene data show CDR1 as MNHEY and CDR2 as SVGEGT. The CDR3 is 13 residues long. CDR3 nucleotides: TGTGCCAGCAGATTTGGGGGGACCGGGGAGCTGTTTTTT. Protein: CASRFGGTGELFF.

This clonotype was found many times. The genes are TRBV7-9 and TRBJ2-7, with a weak D call TRBD2 (6 bases). The germline CDR1 and CDR2 sequences are SEHNR and FQNEAQ (reference sequence). V was pared by 4 bases and J by 0 bases, with 10 bases between. The CDR3 spans 14 residues. The CDR3 spells CASSSRGISYEQYF. Written as DNA, the CDR3 is TGTGCCAGCAGCTCCCGGGGGATCTCCTACGAGCAGTACTTC. The whole variable domain, remainder taken from reference TRBV7-9 and TRBJ2-7, is DTGVSQNPRHKITKRGQNVTFRCDPISEHNRLYWYRQTLGQGPEFLTYFQNEAQLEKSRLLSDRFSAERPKGSFSTLEIQRTEQGDSAMYLCASSSRGISYEQYFGPGTRLTVT.

Of note for this clonotype: Germline is not matched at one junction end, which may reflect a read error. The chain employs TRBV12-5 and TRBJ1-1; possibly TRBD1 for D (5 bases). The CDR3 is 13 residues long. Germline CDR1 is LGHNT and CDR2 is FRNRAP. CDR3 residues: CASGWRQNTEALF. CDR3 nucleotide sequence: TGTGCTAGTGGCTGGAGACAGAACACTGAAGCTCTCTTT.

Remarks on this clonotype: One end of the junction does not line up with germline, which may come from a read error. The V call is TRBV12-3 or TRBV12-4, the J call TRBJ2-2; 8 bases align to TRBD2. The CDR3 is made up of 16 amino acids. The CDR3 protein is CASRLAGTRNTGELFF. DNA for the CDR3: TGTGCCAGCAGATTAGCGGGGACAAGGAACACCGGGGAGCTGTTTTTT.

This clonotype was detected ten times or more. A read error is possible here, since a much larger clone lies one base away. V gene TRBV2 combines with J gene TRBJ1-2, with D possibly being TRBD1 (5 bases). The CDR3 is 14 residues long. Germline-derived CDR1 and CDR2 are SNHLY and FYNNEI. V was trimmed by 10 bases and J by 1 base, leaving 16 bases between them. This CDR3 is CANKSSGLNYGYTF. For the CDR3, the DNA is TGTGCCAACAAAAGTTCAGGGCTTAACTATGGCTACACCTTC. Full variable domain (missing parts from reference TRBV2 and TRBJ1-2): EPEVTQTPSHQVTQMGQEVILRCVPISNHLYFYWYRQILGQKVEFLVSFYNNEISEKSEIFDDQFSVERPDGSNFTLKIRSTKLEDSAMYFCANKSSGLNYGYTFGSGTRLTVV.

There are a few counts of this clonotype. The chain carries TRBV6-5 and TRBJ1-3, with D tentatively TRBD1 (6 bases). This CDR3 comprises 16 residues. Trimming removed 0 bases from V and 4 bases from J, with 13 bases in between. The germline V gene encodes CDR1 MNHEY and CDR2 SVGAGI. This CDR3 reads CASSYSSWGLGNTIYF. The CDR3 DNA is TGTGCCAGCAGTTACTCGAGTTGGGGGCTAGGAAACACCATATATTTT.

This clonotype was observed at least ten times. CDR3 sequence (DNA): TGTGCCAGCAGCTTGGGGACAGGCACCTACGAGCAGTACTTC. Amino acids: CASSLGTGTYEQYF. J is TRBJ2-7 and V is TRBV7-2; 8 bases agree with TRBD1. This CDR3 comprises 14 residues. Germline V CDR1 and CDR2: SGHTA, FQGNSA. The ends lost 3 bases at V and 2 bases at J; junction bases unmatched: 3. Full variable domain (missing parts from reference TRBV7-2 and TRBJ2-7): GAGVSQSPSNKVTEKGKDVELRCDPISGHTALYWYRQSLGQGLEFLIYFQGNSAPDKSGLPSDRFSAERTGGSVSTLTIQRTQQEDSAVYLCASSLGTGTYEQYFGPGTRLTVT.

This clonotype was picked up many times. The chain has TRBV11-2 and TRBJ2-3, with D uncertain. Germline V CDR1 and CDR2: SGHAT, FQNNGV. The CDR3 spans 12 residues. Deletions cut 2 bases from V and 4 bases from J, with 4 bases between. The CDR3 is CASSLTSDTQYF. The CDR3 bases are TGTGCCAGCAGCTTAACCTCAGATACGCAGTATTTT.

This clonotype showed up many times. Possible read error: a much larger clone is one base away. This chain connects TRBV20-1 to TRBJ1-3, with 7 bases that match TRBD1. The CDR3 contains 16 residues. Per the germline V gene, CDR1 is DFQATT and CDR2 is SNEGSKA (reference sequence). CDR3 protein: CSASLTGLIAGNTVYF. CDR3 nucleotide sequence: TGCAGTGCTAGCCTGACAGGGTTAATCGCTGGAAACACCGTATATTTT.

The rearrangement joins TRBV28 to TRBJ2-5, with TRBD1 identical over 7 bases. This CDR3 is 16 amino acids long. Losses at the gene ends were 5 bases for V and 4 bases for J; bases not matched to a gene: 13. Per germline, CDR1 MDHEN and CDR2 SYDVKM. CDR3 sequence (DNA): TGTGCCAGCAGTCCCGAACTTGGGACAGTCCGAGAGACCCAGTACTTC. It yields the protein CASSPELGTVRETQYF.

This sequence joins TRBV20-1 and TRBJ1-6, with a possible D match to TRBD1 (6 bases). The CDR3 consists of 13 residues. Trimming took off 3 bases at V and 7 bases at J, with 10 bases between the two ends. Germline assignment: CDR1 DFQATT and CDR2 SNEGSKA (reference sequence). The CDR3 protein is CSARRQGNSPLHF. CDR3 DNA sequence: TGCAGTGCTAGGAGGCAGGGGAATTCACCCCTCCACTTT.

In its sample, this clonotype was seen many times. This chain links TRBV7-9 with TRBJ1-1, with a weak D call TRBD1 (5 bases). Trimming pared 8 bases from V and 1 base from J, leaving 8 bases between. The CDR3 totals 12 residues. CDR1 and CDR2 from the germline V gene are SEHNR and FQNEAQ (reference sequence). The CDR3 coding sequence is TGTGCCAGCGGGGACCAGAACACTGAAGCTTTCTTT. It specifies CASGDQNTEAFF.

The sample holds many counts of this clonotype. This rearrangement joins TRBV5-1 to TRBJ1-1, with D unresolved. Germline CDR1 reads SGHRS; CDR2 reads YFSETQ. CDR3 size: 14 residues. V was clipped by 0 bases and J by 2 bases, with 8 bases between them. The CDR3 DNA is TGCGCCAGCAGCTTGGGGGAATTTAACACTGAAGCTTTCTTT. Amino acids: CASSLGEFNTEAFF.

As for this clonotype: A much bigger clone sits one base away, suggesting this may be a read error. The genes are TRBV12-3 or TRBV12-4 and TRBJ2-2, with D tentatively TRBD1 or TRBD2 (6 bases each). The CDR3 is made up of 15 amino acids. The CDR3 loop reads CASSGGTLNTGELLF. In nucleotides, the CDR3 is TGTGCCAGCAGTGGCGGGACACTGAACACCGGGGAGCTGCTTTTT.